This TCR beta chain originates from a study of T cell clones after liver transplantation. The germline gives CDR1 SGHAT, CDR2 FQDESV (reference sequence). This CDR3 is built from 14 residues. V lost 5 bases and J lost 2, with 13 bases in between. Using immunoSEQ multiplex PCR, the repertoire was profiled, and TCRdb retains in-frame clones only, with some absent. The table has approximately 100,000 clones, about 80% seen once. J is TRBJ2-7 and V is TRBV11-1; tentative D call: TRBD1 (5 bases). This material consisted of CD4+ T cells from blood, taken around 4 years after liver transplant. The sequence was obtained from a human patient who received a liver transplant. The graft donor may have given rise to some T cells. CDR3 sequence: CASSADRRPYEQYF. The DNA for the CDR3 is TGTGCCAGCAGCGCCGACAGAAGACCCTACGAGCAGTACTTC.